This T cell receptor (beta chain) was sequenced for a study of blood T cell repertoires in COVID-19. Study context: Collection of acute and convalescent COVID-19 samples took place in the United States, Italy and Spain.

Per the authors' pipeline: Estimated nucleated cell counts came from reference gene primer amplification. Some clones are missing from TCRdb's copy, which holds only in-frame ones; the method was immunoSEQ multiplex PCR. That table furnishes V, J and clone size, whereas the DNA furnished D and trimming. This table has fewer than 200,000 clones, around 86% appearing once. This CDR3 contains 15 residues. Per germline, CDR1 SGHRS and CDR2 YFSETQ. The junction had 2 bases not matched to a gene; V was cut back by 3 bases and J by 4 bases. The sample comprised peripheral blood. The J gene is TRBJ2-5, the V gene TRBV5-1; 14 nucleotides match TRBD2. The TCR was taken from a woman of 80 years or more with COVID-19, enrolled during active disease. The CDR3 bases are TGCGCCAGCAGCTCGGGACTAGCGGGAGTAGAGACCCAGTACTTC. The encoded protein is CASSSGLAGVETQYF.